This TCR beta chain stems from a study of T cell repertoires in cytomegalovirus infection. MiXCR, run by TCRdb on the reads, gives a single entry per CDR3 protein. The sample lists fewer than 300,000 distinct CDR3 sequences, over 20% occurring once. Of note for this clonotype: Its antigen is unknown. At one boundary the junction diverges from the germline segment, which might be a read error.

Germline V gene lookup returns CDR1 MNHEY and CDR2 SVGEGT. This CDR3 region has 14 residues. Study conclusions and caveats: Cumulative public TCR beta family frequency identified carriers of CMV plus the relevant HLA.

The V and J genes are TRBV6-2 or TRBV6-3 and TRBJ2-1; 7 bases line up with TRBD1. Specimen: PBMCs. The clonotype comes from a human donor in good health (CMV status not recorded). Some clones in this sample may be carry-over from other donors' samples. In DNA form, the CDR3 reads TGTGCCAGCAGTACCGGGACAGCCTACAATGAGCGGTTCTTC. Translating gives CASSTGTAYNERFF.